A single sample is the source of the 25 T cell receptor beta chains below, sequenced in a study of cytomegalovirus exposure and HLA in healthy donors. The PCR used 60 Vbeta and 13 Jbeta primers. This table comes from immunoSEQ multiplex PCR, and its TCRdb copy is limited to in-frame clones, with some not included. The sample has 130,000 to 150,000 clones, about four fifths seen once; the top ten hold about 5.6%. Sequencing was done on a sample of PBMCs. The receptor set was obtained from a man aged 25 to 40 in good health and CMV-seropositive.

The genes are TRBV6-5 and TRBJ2-7, with 8 bases identical to TRBD2. V lost 10 bases and J lost 3; bases outside the gene matches: 14. In germline, CDR1 is MNHEY, CDR2 SVGAGI. This CDR3 has 15 amino acids. For the CDR3, the DNA is TGTGCCACCCGGCTGGGTGCGGGAGGCCACTACGAGCAGTACTTC. Amino acids: CATRLGAGGHYEQYF.

This chain links TRBV25-1 with TRBJ1-3; D remains unclear. The CDR3 length is 13 residues. CDR1 and CDR2 from the germline V gene are MGHDK and SYGVNS. V lost 4 bases and J 1 base, leaving 5 bases between the germline ends. The CDR3 region is CASSGTSGNTIYF. Written as DNA, the CDR3 is TGTGCCAGCAGTGGGACTTCTGGAAACACCATATATTTT.

The chain combines TRBV4-2 with TRBJ2-1, with D hard to call. V was clipped by 1 base and J by 7 bases, with 14 bases between them. The V gene's germline CDR1 is LGHNA and CDR2 YNFKEQ. The CDR3 runs 15 residues. The CDR3 region is CASSQGAKEINEQFF. DNA for the CDR3: TGTGCCAGCAGCCAAGGGGCTAAAGAAATTAATGAGCAGTTCTTC.

The CDR3 DNA reads as TGTGCCAGTAGCCCCGCGGCAACTAATGAAAAACTGTTTTTT. This translates into CASSPAATNEKLFF. This chain links TRBV19 with TRBJ1-4; D gene unclear. The V gene's germline CDR1 is LNHDA and CDR2 SQIVND (reference sequence). The CDR3 totals 14 residues. The V end lost 6 bases, the J end lost 0 bases, and 8 bases lay between the germline ends. Combining the CDR3 with reference TRBV19 and TRBJ1-4 gives the whole variable domain DGGITQSPKYLFRKEGQNVTLSCEQNLNHDAMYWYRQDPGQGLRLIYYSQIVNDFQKGDIAEGYSVSREKKESFPLTVTSAQKNPTAFYLCASSPAATNEKLFFGSGTQLSVL.

The chain has TRBV15 and TRBJ1-4; D is perhaps TRBD1 (6 bases). This CDR3 contains 15 residues. The germline V gene has CDR1 LNHNV and CDR2 YYDKDF (reference sequence). Deletions cut 0 bases from V and 6 bases from J, with 11 bases between. CDR3 region: CATSRDMRQDEKLFF. For the CDR3, the DNA is TGTGCCACCAGCAGAGATATGAGACAGGATGAAAAACTGTTTTTT.

V and J are TRBV5-1 and TRBJ1-3; TRBD1 agrees at 7 bases. The CDR3 runs 17 residues. Per germline, CDR1 SGHRS and CDR2 YFSETQ. V shed 3 bases, J shed 0 bases, and the junction held 9 bases outside the gene matches. CDR3 residues: CASSWGQTGLSGNTIYF. As DNA, the CDR3 is TGCGCCAGCAGCTGGGGACAGACAGGACTCTCTGGAAACACCATATATTTT.

This clone was recorded a few times. The J gene is TRBJ2-6, the V gene TRBV2, with a possible D match to TRBD1 (6 bases). V gave up 11 bases and J gave up 3 bases, with 11 bases separating them. Germline CDR1 SNHLY, CDR2 FYNNEI. The CDR3 runs to 13 residues. The CDR3 sequence is CALQGYGANVLTF. The CDR3 region has the DNA TGTGCCCTACAGGGCTATGGGGCCAACGTCCTGACTTTC.

V gene TRBV5-1 combines with J gene TRBJ1-1; 8 bases are a match to TRBD1. This CDR3 has 15 residues. Trimming removed 4 bases from V and 3 bases from J; junction bases left unmatched: 8. The germline V gene has CDR1 SGHRS and CDR2 YFSETQ. This CDR3 is CASSGRTGIDTEAFF. Written as DNA, the CDR3 is TGCGCCAGCAGCGGGCGGACAGGGATTGACACTGAAGCTTTCTTT.

This clone was detected only a few times. V and J are TRBV14 and TRBJ2-6; possibly TRBD1 for D (6 bases). V was shortened by 0 bases and J by 2 bases, with 14 bases between the two germline ends. Per the germline V gene, CDR1 is SGHDN and CDR2 is FVKESK. This CDR3 has 18 residues. In DNA, the CDR3 is TGTGCCAGCAGCCAAGATTTGACAGGTATCCCTGGGGCCAACGTCCTGACTTTC. It specifies CASSQDLTGIPGANVLTF.

The chain is built from TRBV28 and TRBJ2-5; 7 bases are a match to TRBD2. The end of the DNA aligns better with TRBJ2-7, so the J call may be wrong. Germline V gene lookup returns CDR1 MDHEN and CDR2 SYDVKM. The CDR3 length is 14 residues. This chain's CDR3 is CASSFRDLADEQYF. Here the CDR3 DNA reads TGTGCCAGCAGTTTTCGGGACCTAGCGGACGAGCAGTACTTC.

This clone was seen more than once but under ten times. V and J are TRBV6-5 and TRBJ2-7, with 8 bases fitting TRBD1. The J segment lost 4 bases and the V segment lost 6 bases, leaving 5 bases of the junction unmatched. CDR1 and CDR2 (germline): MNHEY, SVGAGI. This CDR3 region has 13 residues. The DNA of the CDR3 is TGTGCCAGCAGCCCGGGGGACAGGTACGAGCAGTACTTC. Residues: CASSPGDRYEQYF.

V is TRBV4-1 and J is TRBJ2-1, with a weak D call TRBD2 (7 bases). The CDR3 totals 15 residues. Germline V lookup: CDR1 MGHRA, CDR2 YSYEKL. Trimming stripped 4 bases from V and 5 bases from J, with 15 bases between. Here the CDR3 reads CASSPQGRGDNEQFF. CDR3 in DNA: TGCGCCAGCAGCCCTCAGGGGAGGGGGGACAATGAGCAGTTCTTC.

This chain joins TRBV28 and TRBJ2-1, with D maybe TRBD2 (6 bases). CDR3 size: 15 residues. Between the trimmed V and J ends, which lost 6 bases and 0 bases, there was a span of 12 bases. CDR1 MDHEN and CDR2 SYDVKM come from the germline V gene. CDR3 bases: TGTGCCAGCAGCTACGACGGGAGCTCCTACAATGAGCAGTTCTTC. Protein sequence: CASSYDGSSYNEQFF. Full variable domain (rest looked up from reference TRBV28 and TRBJ2-1): DVKVTQSSRYLVKRTGEKVFLECVQDMDHENMFWYRQDPGLGLRLIYFSYDVKMKEKGDIPEGYSVSREKKERFSLILESASTNQTSMYLCASSYDGSSYNEQFFGPGTRLTVL.

This sequence joins TRBV7-6 and TRBJ2-2; no clear D gene. V was pared by 10 bases and J by 6 bases, with 9 bases between. The CDR3 loop spans 11 amino acids. Looked up from germline, CDR1 is SGHVS and CDR2 is FNYEAQ. The CDR3 sequence is CATTPPGELFF. The CDR3 region has the DNA TGTGCCACTACTCCGCCCGGGGAGCTGTTTTTT.

This clone has more than one count but fewer than ten. The chain couples TRBV18 to TRBJ2-7; TRBD1 matches 8 bases. The germline V gene encodes CDR1 KGHSH and CDR2 LQKENI. The CDR3 covers 13 residues. V trimming: 5 bases; J trimming: 2 bases; junction bases outside the gene matches: 2. CDR3 in amino acids: CASSGDRTYEQYF. CDR3 nucleotide sequence: TGTGCCAGCTCAGGGGACAGGACCTACGAGCAGTACTTC.

The V call is TRBV27, the J call TRBJ2-3; maybe TRBD1 (5 bases). The CDR3 spans 14 residues. V lost 0 bases, J lost 2 bases, and 6 bases lay in between. Germline values: CDR1 MNHEY, CDR2 SMNVEV (reference sequence). CDR3 coding DNA: TGTGCCAGCAGTTTATCGGACAACACAGATACGCAGTATTTT. Translated, it gives CASSLSDNTDTQYF.

The rearrangement links TRBV10-1 to TRBJ2-1; unclear D gene. V shed 9 bases and J shed 6 bases, with 18 bases lying between them. The CDR3 is 14 amino acids. Germline assignment: CDR1 WNHNN and CDR2 SYGVQD (reference sequence). The CDR3 bases are TGCGCCAGAGGAGTATGTCGCAATTTCAATGAGCAGTTCTTC. It yields the protein CARGVCRNFNEQFF.

This chain uses TRBV28 with TRBJ1-2; D perhaps matches TRBD1 (5 bases). V lost 3 bases and J 0 bases, leaving 11 bases between the germline ends. The CDR3 runs 15 residues. Germline V gene data show CDR1 as MDHEN and CDR2 as SYDVKM. The CDR3 nucleotides read TGTGCCAGCAGTTTGGGGGGTAACGCTAACTATGGCTACACCTTC. Its translation is CASSLGGNANYGYTF.

Concerning this clone itself: A read error may produce the germline difference seen at one junction end. The sample has other DNA sequences that encode this CDR3 too. The J gene is TRBJ2-7, the V gene TRBV5-1; the match to TRBD2 covers 9 bases. This CDR3 contains 15 residues. The V gene's germline CDR1 is SGHRS and CDR2 YFSETQ. CDR3 DNA: TGCGCCAGCAGCTTGGGACTAGCGGCTTCATACGAGCAGTATTTC. Translated: CASSLGLAASYEQYF.

In the case of this clone: This sample includes further DNA sequences coding for the same CDR3. J is TRBJ1-2 and V is TRBV7-8; 8 positions agree with TRBD1. The CDR3 length is 15 residues. The junction had 18 bases not matched to a gene; V was cut back by 10 bases and J by 8 bases. CDR1 is SGHVS and CDR2 is FQNEAQ in the germline V gene. CDR3 sequence reads: CATGQGRSTAGGYTF. Written as DNA, the CDR3 is TGTGCCACCGGACAGGGAAGGTCCACCGCTGGAGGCTACACCTTC.

The V gene is TRBV6-9, the J gene TRBJ1-3; 10 positions agree with TRBD1. CDR3 length: 20 amino acids. With V trimmed by 0 bases and J by 4 bases, 15 bases remained unmatched. The germline V gene has CDR1 MNHGY and CDR2 SVAAGI. The CDR3 reads CASSYSGQGLPGRHGNTIYF. DNA for the CDR3: TGTGCCAGCAGTTATTCGGGACAGGGGCTCCCCGGTCGTCACGGAAACACCATATATTTT.

The gene calls are TRBV5-6 and TRBJ1-1; TRBD1 might be the D (5 bases). There are 13 residues in the CDR3. The V gene lost 0 bases and the J gene lost 4 bases, with 7 bases spanning the gap. Germline V gives CDR1 SGHDT, CDR2 YYEEEE. The CDR3 region is CASSLGGGTEAFF. In nucleotides, the CDR3 is TGTGCCAGCAGCTTGGGCGGGGGCACTGAAGCTTTCTTT. The whole variable domain, filled in from reference TRBV5-6 and TRBJ1-1, reads DAGVTQSPTHLIKTRGQQVTLRCSPKSGHDTVSWYQQALGQGPQFIFQYYEEEERQRGNFPDRFSGHQFPNYSSELNVNALLLGDSALYLCASSLGGGTEAFFGQGTRLTVV.

The chain carries TRBV29-1 and TRBJ2-1; the match to TRBD1 covers 9 bases. This CDR3 contains 14 residues. Germline trimming cut 5 bases from V and 6 bases from J; bases unmatched to any gene: 8. The germline gives CDR1 SQVTM, CDR2 ANQGSEA. The CDR3 bases are TGCAGCGTTCCCCTGTGGGACAGGGTCAATGAGCAGTTCTTC. Encoded protein: CSVPLWDRVNEQFF.

The J gene is TRBJ1-1, the V gene TRBV27; the match to TRBD1 covers 7 bases. Germline V CDR1 and CDR2: MNHEY, SMNVEV (reference sequence). This CDR3 is 13 amino acids long. V trimming: 6 bases; J trimming: 11 bases; junction bases outside the gene matches: 12. This chain's CDR3 is CASRPEDRFTAFF. The DNA of the CDR3 is TGTGCCAGCAGACCCGAGGACAGGTTCACGGCTTTCTTT.

The rearrangement uses TRBV6-1 and TRBJ2-3, with D perhaps matching TRBD2 (6 bases). The CDR3 runs to 13 residues. Deletions cut 2 bases from V and 8 bases from J, with 11 bases between. The V gene's germline CDR1 is MNHNS and CDR2 SASEGT. The DNA for the CDR3 is TGTGCCAGCAGTGAACGGGAGATAGGTACGCAGTATTTT. Translating gives CASSEREIGTQYF.